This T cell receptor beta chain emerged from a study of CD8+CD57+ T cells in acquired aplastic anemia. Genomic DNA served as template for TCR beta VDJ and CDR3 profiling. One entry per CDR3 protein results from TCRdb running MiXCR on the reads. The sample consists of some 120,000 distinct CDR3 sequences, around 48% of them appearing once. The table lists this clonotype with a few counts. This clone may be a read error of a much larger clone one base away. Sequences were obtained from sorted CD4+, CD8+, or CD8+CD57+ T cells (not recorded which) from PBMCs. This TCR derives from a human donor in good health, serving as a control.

This CDR3 reads CRAIPQSGANVLTF. CDR3 in DNA: TGCCGTGCCATCCCCCAGTCTGGGGCCAACGTCCTGACTTTC. This chain joins TRBV20-1 and TRBJ2-6; no reliable D call. CDR3 length: 14 residues. CDR1 DFQATT and CDR2 SNEGSKA come from the germline V gene (reference sequence).